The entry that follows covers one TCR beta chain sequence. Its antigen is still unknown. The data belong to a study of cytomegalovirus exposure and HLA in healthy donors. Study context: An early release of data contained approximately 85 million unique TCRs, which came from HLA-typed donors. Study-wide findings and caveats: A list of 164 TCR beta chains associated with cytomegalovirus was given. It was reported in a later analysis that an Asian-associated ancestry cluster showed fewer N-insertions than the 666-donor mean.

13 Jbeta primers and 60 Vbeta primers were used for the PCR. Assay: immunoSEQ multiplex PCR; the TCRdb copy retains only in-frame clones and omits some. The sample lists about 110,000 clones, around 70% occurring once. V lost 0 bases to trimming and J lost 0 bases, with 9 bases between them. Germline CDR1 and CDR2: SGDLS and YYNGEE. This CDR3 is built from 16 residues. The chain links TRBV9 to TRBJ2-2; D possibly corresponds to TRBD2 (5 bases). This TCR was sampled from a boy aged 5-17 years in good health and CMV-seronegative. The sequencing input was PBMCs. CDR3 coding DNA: TGTGCCAGCAGCGTAGCTGGAGGATCGAACACCGGGGAGCTGTTTTTT. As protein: CASSVAGGSNTGELFF. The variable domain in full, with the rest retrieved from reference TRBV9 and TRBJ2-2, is DSGVTQTPKHLITATGQRVTLRCSPRSGDLSVYWYQQSLDQGLQFLIQYYNGEERAKGNILERFSAQQFPDLHSELNLSSLELGDSALYFCASSVAGGSNTGELFFGEGSRLTVL.